This TCR beta chain was recorded in a study of control samples from healthy donors and cancer patients. Repertoires were generated with immunoSEQ multiplex PCR, while TCRdb's copy carries only in-frame clones and drops some. The sample has around 130,000 clones, nearly 90% seen once. CDR3 length equals 16 residues. The J segment lost 2 bases and the V segment lost 3 bases, leaving 10 bases of the junction unmatched. The V gene's germline CDR1 is SGHRS and CDR2 YFSETQ. This clone appeared a single time. Sequencing used blood. The receptor was derived from a man aged 45-65 years in good health. This chain uses TRBV5-1 with TRBJ2-5; 7 bases match TRBD1. The CDR3 protein is CASSWGRQGKQETQYF. In nucleotides, the CDR3 is TGCGCCAGCAGCTGGGGCCGACAGGGCAAACAAGAGACCCAGTACTTC.